The 8 T cell receptor beta chains listed next were all sequenced from one sample in a study of CD8 T cells in ankylosing spondylitis. Study outcomes and limitations: Within ankylosing spondylitis blood, a TCR beta motif made up of eight highly homologous variants appeared to be characteristic.

TCRdb analysed the 5' RACE reads with MiXCR anew, one entry per CDR3 protein. In the table there are around 890,000 distinct CDR3 sequences, roughly 10% of which are singletons. Their recognized antigens are unknown. Input material: blood, either unsorted or a sorted T cell fraction (not recorded which). These receptors all stem from a male donor with ankylosing spondylitis.

This clonotype has more than one count but fewer than ten. The CDR3 loop is CASSPPSHPGGNEQFF. The CDR3 DNA follows: TGTGCCAGCTCACCACCGTCACATCCGGGAGGAAATGAGCAGTTCTTC. The chain combines TRBV18 with TRBJ2-1; 7 bases agree with TRBD2. The germline gives CDR1 KGHSH, CDR2 LQKENI. Trimming took 0 bases from V and 7 from J; bases not matched to a gene: 9. The CDR3 has 16 residues.

The chain is built from TRBV27 and TRBJ1-2; tentative D call: TRBD1 (5 bases). CDR1 is MNHEY, CDR2 SMNVEV, per germline (reference sequence). V gave up 5 bases and J gave up 0 bases, with 13 bases separating them. The CDR3 length is 15 residues. The CDR3 is CASSPAGLANYGYTF. DNA for the CDR3: TGTGCCAGCAGTCCGGCAGGGTTAGCTAACTATGGCTACACCTTC.

This chain links TRBV7-9 with TRBJ1-1; no reliable D call. Germline lookup yields CDR1 SEHNR and CDR2 FQNEAQ (reference sequence). Trimming took 1 base from V and 3 from J, leaving 12 bases between them. The CDR3 is 15 amino acids. CDR3 protein: CASSLGGGRDTEAFF. The CDR3 nucleotides are TGTGCCAGCAGCTTAGGTGGAGGGCGCGACACTGAAGCTTTCTTT.

The chain carries TRBV29-1 and TRBJ1-2; a weak D match, TRBD1 (5 bases). In germline, CDR1 is SQVTM, CDR2 ANQGSEA. V was clipped by 3 bases and J by 4 bases, with 9 bases between them. The CDR3 has 12 residues. CDR3 bases: TGCAGCGTTGACCAGGGTGGCTATGGCTACACCTTC. It encodes CSVDQGGYGYTF.

This chain links TRBV5-6 with TRBJ2-7; D might be TRBD2 (5 bases). V was clipped by 4 bases and J by 5 bases, with 13 bases between them. This CDR3 is built from 13 residues. CDR1 and CDR2 (germline): SGHDT, YYEEEE. The CDR3 DNA is TGTGCCAGCAGCGGTGGACTGTCCCACGAGCAGTACTTC. Its protein product is CASSGGLSHEQYF. The whole variable domain, remainder taken from reference TRBV5-6 and TRBJ2-7, is DAGVTQSPTHLIKTRGQQVTLRCSPKSGHDTVSWYQQALGQGPQFIFQYYEEEERQRGNFPDRFSGHQFPNYSSELNVNALLLGDSALYLCASSGGLSHEQYFGPGTRLTVT.

The chain uses TRBV20-1 and TRBJ2-1; D may match TRBD1 or TRBD2 (5 bases each). The germline V and J ends were trimmed by 4 bases and 8 bases, with 15 bases remaining between them. Germline V gene sequence: CDR1 DFQATT, CDR2 SNEGSKA (reference sequence). CDR3 length: 13 amino acids. The CDR3 region has the DNA TGCAGTGCTATGAAGACTGGGGGAGATGAGCAGTTCTTC. This sequence encodes CSAMKTGGDEQFF.

The chain joins TRBV5-4 to TRBJ2-7; 7 bases agree with TRBD2. This CDR3 is built from 14 residues. After removal of 1 base from V and 6 bases from J, the junction contained 7 bases not matched to a gene. Germline assignment: CDR1 SGHNT and CDR2 YYREEE (reference sequence). The CDR3 coding sequence is TGTGCCAGCAGCTTGAGCGGGGTGTCAGGCGAGCAGTACTTC. Translated, it gives CASSLSGVSGEQYF.

This clonotype was counted only a few times. This chain joins TRBV12-3 or TRBV12-4 and TRBJ2-7; possible D gene TRBD1, 7 bases. Trimming shortened V by 3 bases and J by 10 bases, and 16 bases separated the two germline ends. The CDR3 loop spans 13 amino acids. The CDR3, as DNA: TGTGCCAGCAGTTTCTTTCTAGGAGGGGGCCAGTACTTC. It translates to CASSFFLGGGQYF.